This T cell receptor (beta chain) was sequenced during a study of cytomegalovirus exposure and HLA in healthy donors. Study-wide context: Genotyping of roughly 400 donors showed that 70% to 90% belonged to the Caucasian-associated ancestry cluster. Whole-study results and caveats: CMV antigen specificity of a few CMV-associated chains was confirmed in vitro. Researchers reported in a later analysis that a missense DCLRE1C variant was tied to TCR beta V- and J-gene trimming.

13 Jbeta primers and 60 Vbeta primers were used for the PCR. Sequencing used immunoSEQ multiplex PCR; TCRdb keeps in-frame clones, though not all of them. The repertoire holds 90,000 to 120,000 clones, with 75% as singletons. Trimming stripped 2 bases from V and 0 bases from J, with 8 bases between. This CDR3 has 15 residues. Looked up from germline, CDR1 is SNHLY and CDR2 is FYNNEI. This clone was counted between two and nine times. No antigen is known for it. This rearrangement joins TRBV2 to TRBJ1-5; D is unclear. The TCR comes from a male donor in good health and CMV-seropositive. The sample consisted of PBMCs. The CDR3, as DNA: TGTGCCAGCAGTGAATTGTCAATTAGCAATCAGCCCCAGCATTTT. Its translation: CASSELSISNQPQHF.